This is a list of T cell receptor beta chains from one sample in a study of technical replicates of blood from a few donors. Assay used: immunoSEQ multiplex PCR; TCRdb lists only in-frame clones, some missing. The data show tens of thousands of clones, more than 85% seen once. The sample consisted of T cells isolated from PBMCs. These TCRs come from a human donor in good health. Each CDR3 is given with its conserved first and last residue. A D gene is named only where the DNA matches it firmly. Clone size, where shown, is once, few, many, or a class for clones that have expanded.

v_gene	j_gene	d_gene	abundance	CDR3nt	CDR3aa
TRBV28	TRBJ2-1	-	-	TGTGCCAGCAGTGCCGCAGGGAATTCGCTCTACAATGAGCAGTTCTTC	CASSAAGNSLYNEQFF
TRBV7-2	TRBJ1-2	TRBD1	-	TGTGCCAGCAGCCCTACGACAGGGTCATATGGCTACACCTTC	CASSPTTGSYGYTF
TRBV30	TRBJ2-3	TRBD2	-	TGTGCCTGGAGTAGGGGCCTAGCGGACACAGATACGCAGTATTTT	CAWSRGLADTDTQYF
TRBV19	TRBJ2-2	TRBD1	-	TGTGCCAGTAGCCGGGGAGACAGGGACACCGGGGAGCTGTTTTTT	CASSRGDRDTGELFF
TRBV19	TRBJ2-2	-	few	TGTGCCAGTAGACCGGGACAAATCACCGGGGAGCTGTTTTTT	CASRPGQITGELFF
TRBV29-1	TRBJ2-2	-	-	TGCAGCGTTGAAATCGGGAGAGGAACCGGGGAGCTGTTTTTT	CSVEIGRGTGELFF
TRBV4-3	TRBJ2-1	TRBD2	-	TGCGCCAGCAGCCAAGTCGCGGGAGTAGCCCATGAGCAGTTCTTC	CASSQVAGVAHEQFF
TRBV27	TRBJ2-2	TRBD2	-	TGTGCCAGCACCGGGACTAGTTCCGCCGGGGAGCTGTTTTTT	CASTGTSSAGELFF
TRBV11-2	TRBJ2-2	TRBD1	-	TGTGCCAGCAGTGGACAGGGAAGGACCGGGGAGCTGTTTTTT	CASSGQGRTGELFF
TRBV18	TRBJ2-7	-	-	TGTGCCAGCTCACCGAGCGACGAGCAGTACTTC	CASSPSDEQYF
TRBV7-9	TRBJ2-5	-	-	TGTGCCAGCAGCTTAGCGGGAGCCCGAGAGACCCAGTACTTC	CASSLAGARETQYF
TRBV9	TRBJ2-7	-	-	TGTGCCAGCAGCGTACAGCCTAGCGTACACGAGCAGTACTTC	CASSVQPSVHEQYF
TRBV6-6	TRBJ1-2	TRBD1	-	TGTGCCAGCAGTCGAACAGGGGACTATGGCTACACCTTC	CASSRTGDYGYTF
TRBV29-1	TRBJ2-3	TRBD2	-	TGCAGCGTTGGGTCTAGCGGGATTATTGGAAGTGGAACGCAGTATTTT	CSVGSSGIIGSGTQYF
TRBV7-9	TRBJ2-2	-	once	TGTGCCAGCAGCTTAGTAGGGACACTCACCGGGGAGCTGTTTTTT	CASSLVGTLTGELFF
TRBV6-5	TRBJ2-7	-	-	TGTGCCAGCAGTTACTCGACAGGCCCGGACGAGCAGTACTTC	CASSYSTGPDEQYF
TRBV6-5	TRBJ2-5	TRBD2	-	TGTGCCGGGGGGGCTAGCGGGGCCCCCCTTGAGACCCAGTACTTC	CAGGASGAPLETQYF
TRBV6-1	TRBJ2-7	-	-	TGTGCCGGAGGAAGGACAGCCAACTCCTACGAGCAGTACTTC	CAGGRTANSYEQYF
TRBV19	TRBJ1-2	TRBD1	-	TGTGCCAGCCGACAGGGAAGGATCGGCTACACCTTC	CASRQGRIGYTF
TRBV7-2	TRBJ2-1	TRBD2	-	TGTGCCAGCAGCTTGAGCGGGAGTGAGCAGTTCTTC	CASSLSGSEQFF
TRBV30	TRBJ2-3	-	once	TGTGCCTGGGTCTCAGACTACCCGAACACAGATACGCAGTATTTT	CAWVSDYPNTDTQYF
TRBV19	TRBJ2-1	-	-	TGTGCCAGTAGGGCCGCAGGGACTCTATTTAATGAGCAGTTCTTC	CASRAAGTLFNEQFF
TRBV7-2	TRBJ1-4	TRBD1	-	TGTGCCAGCAGCACGGACAGGCGGTTAACTAATGAAAAACTGTTTTTT	CASSTDRRLTNEKLFF
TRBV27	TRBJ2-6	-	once	TGTGCCGTGGGGACATTCTCTGGGGCCAACGTCCTGACTTTC	CAVGTFSGANVLTF
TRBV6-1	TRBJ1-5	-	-	TGTGCCAGCAGTGAAGCGCCGGAGGGCAATCAGCCCCAGCATTTT	CASSEAPEGNQPQHF
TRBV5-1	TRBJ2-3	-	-	TGCGCCAGCAGCTTACCACAGACAGATACGCAGTATTTT	CASSLPQTDTQYF
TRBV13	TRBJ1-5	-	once	TGTGCCAGCAGCTCACAGGGCTTACCCCAGCATTTT	CASSSQGLPQHF
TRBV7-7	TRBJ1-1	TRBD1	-	TGTGCTAGCAGCTTTCCATCTGACAGGGCTAGGCCTATGAACACTGAAGCTTTCTTT	CASSFPSDRARPMNTEAFF
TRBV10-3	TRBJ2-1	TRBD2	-	TGTGCCATCAGTGATGGACTAGCGGGAGGGGGCAATGAGCAGTTCTTC	CAISDGLAGGGNEQFF
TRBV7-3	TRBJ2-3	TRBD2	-	TGTGCCAGCAGTGAACTAGCGGGGACAGATACGCAGTATTTT	CASSELAGTDTQYF
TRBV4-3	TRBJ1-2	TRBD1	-	TGCGCCAGCAGCCAAGGCCCCCAGGGGGCGGGAGGCTACACCTTC	CASSQGPQGAGGYTF
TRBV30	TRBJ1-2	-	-	TGTGCCTGGAGTTTACCCCCCCCAGGGGCGCTTGGCTACACCTTC	CAWSLPPPGALGYTF
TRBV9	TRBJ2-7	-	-	TGTGCCAGCAGCACGACAGTATCCTACGAGCAGTACTTC	CASSTTVSYEQYF
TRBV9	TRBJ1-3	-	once	TGTGCCAGCCAAACTGGAAACACCATATATTTT	CASQTGNTIYF
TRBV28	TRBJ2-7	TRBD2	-	TGTGCCAGCACGGGAGGAGAACCCCTCCACGAGCAGTACTTC	CASTGGEPLHEQYF
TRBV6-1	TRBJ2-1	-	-	TGTGCCAGCTCGGAGGGTGAGCAGTTCTTC	CASSEGEQFF
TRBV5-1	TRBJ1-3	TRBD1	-	TGCGCCAGCAGCCCGGACAGGGGTCACACCATATATTTT	CASSPDRGHTIYF
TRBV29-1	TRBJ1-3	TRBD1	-	TGCAGCGGCGGGACAGGGACCTCTGGAAACACCATATATTTT	CSGGTGTSGNTIYF
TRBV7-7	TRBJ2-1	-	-	TGTGCTAGCAGCTTAGGGGCAGGTGAGCAGTTCTTC	CASSLGAGEQFF
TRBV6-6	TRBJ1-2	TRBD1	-	TGTGCCAGCAGTTATGGGGGACAGTCCTATGGCTACACCTTC	CASSYGGQSYGYTF
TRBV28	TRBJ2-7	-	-	TGTGCCAGCAGTTTATTGGACAGTGCCTACGAGCAGTACTTC	CASSLLDSAYEQYF
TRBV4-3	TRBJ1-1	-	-	TGCGCCAGCAGCCAAGTAGGAGGGGCAGAAGCTTTCTTT	CASSQVGGAEAFF
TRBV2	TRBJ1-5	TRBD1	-	TGTGCCAGCAGAGGACAGGGCCGGCAGCCCCAGCATTTT	CASRGQGRQPQHF
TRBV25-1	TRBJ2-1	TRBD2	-	TGTGCCAGCAGTGATTCCGGGCGGGAGGCCTCCTACAATGAGCAGTTCTTC	CASSDSGREASYNEQFF
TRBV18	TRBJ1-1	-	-	TGTGCCAGCTCACCACCGCTAAACACTGAAGCTTTCTTT	CASSPPLNTEAFF
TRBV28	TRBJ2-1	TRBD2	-	TGTGCCAGCAGTCTCTCTAGCGGCGGGGTTTCTAGCTCCTACAATGAGCAGTTCTTC	CASSLSSGGVSSSYNEQFF
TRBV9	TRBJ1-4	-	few	TGTGCCAGCAGCGTGGGGACTTTAGTGGAAAAACTGTTTTTT	CASSVGTLVEKLFF
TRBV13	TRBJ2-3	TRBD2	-	TGTGCCAGCAGTCCATTAGCGGGAGAAATCGCAGATACGCAGTATTTT	CASSPLAGEIADTQYF
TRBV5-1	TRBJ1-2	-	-	TGCGCCAGCAGCTTTCCGGGGTTGAATGGCTACACCTTC	CASSFPGLNGYTF
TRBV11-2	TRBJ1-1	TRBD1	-	TGTGCCAGCAGCCAGGGGACAGGGGCGATAGCTTTCTTT	CASSQGTGAIAFF
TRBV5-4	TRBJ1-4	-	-	TGTGCCAGCAGCGCGGGACGGGAAAAACTGTTTTTT	CASSAGREKLFF
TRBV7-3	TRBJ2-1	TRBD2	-	TGTGCCAGCAGCCCATACTTTAGCGGGAGCTCCTACAATGAGCAGTTCTTC	CASSPYFSGSSYNEQFF
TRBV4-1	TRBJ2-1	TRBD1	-	TGCGCCAGCAGCCAAGGACAGGGGGCTCGATCGTTGCTCTTC	CASSQGQGARSLLF